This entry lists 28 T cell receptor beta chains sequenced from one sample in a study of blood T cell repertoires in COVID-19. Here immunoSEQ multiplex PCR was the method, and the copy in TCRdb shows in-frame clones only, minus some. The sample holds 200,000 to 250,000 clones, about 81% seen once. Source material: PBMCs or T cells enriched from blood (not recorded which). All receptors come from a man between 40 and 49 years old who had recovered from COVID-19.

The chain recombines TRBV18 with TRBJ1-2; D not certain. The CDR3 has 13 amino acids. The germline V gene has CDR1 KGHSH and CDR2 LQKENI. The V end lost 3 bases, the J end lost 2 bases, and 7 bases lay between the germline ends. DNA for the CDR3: TGTGCCAGCTCACCCGTCCCCAACTATGGCTACACCTTC. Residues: CASSPVPNYGYTF.

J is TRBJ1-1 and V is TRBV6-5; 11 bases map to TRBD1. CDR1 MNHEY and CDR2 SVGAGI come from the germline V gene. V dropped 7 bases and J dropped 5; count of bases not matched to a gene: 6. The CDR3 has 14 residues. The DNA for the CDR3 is TGTGCCAGCACTGGCGGGACAGGGGGGACTGAAGCTTTCTTT. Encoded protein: CASTGGTGGTEAFF.

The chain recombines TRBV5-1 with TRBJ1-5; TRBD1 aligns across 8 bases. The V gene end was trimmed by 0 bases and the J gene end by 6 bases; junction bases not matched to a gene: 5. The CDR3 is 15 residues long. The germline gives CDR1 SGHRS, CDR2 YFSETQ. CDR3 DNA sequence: TGCGCCAGCAGCTTGGCCGGACAGGGAGGTCAGCCCCAGCATTTT. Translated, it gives CASSLAGQGGQPQHF.

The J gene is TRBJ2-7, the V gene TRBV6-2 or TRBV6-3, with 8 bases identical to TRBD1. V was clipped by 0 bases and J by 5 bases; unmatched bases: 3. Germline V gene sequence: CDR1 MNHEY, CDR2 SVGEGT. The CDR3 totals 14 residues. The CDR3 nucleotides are TGTGCCAGCAGTTACTCGGCAGGGGGCCACGAGCAGTACTTC. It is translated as CASSYSAGGHEQYF.

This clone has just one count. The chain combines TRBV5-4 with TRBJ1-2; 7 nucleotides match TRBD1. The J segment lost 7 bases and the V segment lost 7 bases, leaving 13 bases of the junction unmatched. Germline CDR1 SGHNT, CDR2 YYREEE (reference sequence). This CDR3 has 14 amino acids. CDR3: CASAPTGRKGGYTF. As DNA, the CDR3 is TGTGCCAGCGCCCCGACAGGGAGGAAGGGTGGCTACACCTTC.

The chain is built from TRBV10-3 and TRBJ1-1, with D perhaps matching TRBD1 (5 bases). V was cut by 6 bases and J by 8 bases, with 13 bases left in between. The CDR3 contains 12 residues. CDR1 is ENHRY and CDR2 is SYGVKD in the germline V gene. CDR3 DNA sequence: TGTGCCATCAGGGGGACTGGGCGGGAAGCTTTCTTT. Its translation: CAIRGTGREAFF.

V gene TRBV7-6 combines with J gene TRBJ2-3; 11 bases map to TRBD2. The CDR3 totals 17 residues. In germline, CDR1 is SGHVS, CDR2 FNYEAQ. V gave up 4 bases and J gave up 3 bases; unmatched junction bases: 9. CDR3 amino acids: CASSSLAGGSLTDTQYF. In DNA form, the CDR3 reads TGTGCCAGCAGCTCATTAGCGGGGGGGTCCCTAACAGATACGCAGTATTTT.

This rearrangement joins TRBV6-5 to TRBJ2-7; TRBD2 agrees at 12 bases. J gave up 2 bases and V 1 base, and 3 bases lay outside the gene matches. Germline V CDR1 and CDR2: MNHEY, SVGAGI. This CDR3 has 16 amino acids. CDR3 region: CASSYFASGRAYEQYF. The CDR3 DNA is TGTGCCAGCAGTTACTTTGCTAGCGGGAGGGCCTACGAGCAGTACTTC.

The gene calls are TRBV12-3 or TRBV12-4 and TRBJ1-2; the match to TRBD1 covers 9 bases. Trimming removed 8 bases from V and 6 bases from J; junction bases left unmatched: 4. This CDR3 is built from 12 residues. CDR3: CASGTGRHGYTF. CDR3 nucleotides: TGTGCCAGCGGGACAGGGAGGCATGGCTACACCTTC.

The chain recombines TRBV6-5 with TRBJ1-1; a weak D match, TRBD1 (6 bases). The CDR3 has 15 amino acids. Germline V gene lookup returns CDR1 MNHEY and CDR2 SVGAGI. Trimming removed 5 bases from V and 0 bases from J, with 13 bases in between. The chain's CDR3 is CASSRQTGMNTEAFF. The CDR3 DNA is TGTGCCAGCAGTAGACAGACAGGCATGAACACTGAAGCTTTCTTT.

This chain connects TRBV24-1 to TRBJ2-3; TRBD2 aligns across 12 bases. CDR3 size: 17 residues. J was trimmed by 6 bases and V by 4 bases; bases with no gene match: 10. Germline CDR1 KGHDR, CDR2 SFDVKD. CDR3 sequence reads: CATSEDGLAGSRDTQYF. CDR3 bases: TGTGCCACCAGTGAAGACGGACTAGCGGGGTCCAGGGATACGCAGTATTTT.

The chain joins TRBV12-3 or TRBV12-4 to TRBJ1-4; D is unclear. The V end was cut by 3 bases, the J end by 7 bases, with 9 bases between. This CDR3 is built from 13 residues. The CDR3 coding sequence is TGTGCCAGCAGTTTTAGAGGAGGTGAAAAACTGTTTTTT. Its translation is CASSFRGGEKLFF.

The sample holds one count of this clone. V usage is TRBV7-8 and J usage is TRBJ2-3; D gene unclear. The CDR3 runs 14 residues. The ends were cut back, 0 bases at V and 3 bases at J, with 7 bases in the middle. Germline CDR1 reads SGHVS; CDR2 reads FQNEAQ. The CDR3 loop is CASSLATRTDTQYF. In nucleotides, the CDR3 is TGTGCCAGCAGCTTAGCGACAAGGACAGATACGCAGTATTTT.

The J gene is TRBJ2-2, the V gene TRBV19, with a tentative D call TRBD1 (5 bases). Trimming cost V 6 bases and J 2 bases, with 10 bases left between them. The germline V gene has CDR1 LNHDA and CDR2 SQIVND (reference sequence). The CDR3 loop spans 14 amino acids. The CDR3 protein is CASRQDLNTGELFF. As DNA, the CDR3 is TGTGCCAGTAGACAGGATCTTAACACCGGGGAGCTGTTTTTT.

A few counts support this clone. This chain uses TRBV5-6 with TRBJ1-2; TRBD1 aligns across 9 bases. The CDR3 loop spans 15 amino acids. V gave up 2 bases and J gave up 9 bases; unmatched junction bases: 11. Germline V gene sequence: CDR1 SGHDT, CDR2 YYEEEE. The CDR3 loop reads CASSLWSGTGFSYTF. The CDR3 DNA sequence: TGTGCCAGCAGCTTATGGAGCGGGACAGGGTTCAGCTACACCTTC.

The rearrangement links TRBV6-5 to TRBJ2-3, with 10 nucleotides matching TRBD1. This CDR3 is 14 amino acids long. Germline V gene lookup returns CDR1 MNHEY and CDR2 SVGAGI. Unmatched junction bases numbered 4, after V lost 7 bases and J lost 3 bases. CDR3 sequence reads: CASKGQGTTDTQYF. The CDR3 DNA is TGTGCCAGCAAGGGACAGGGGACTACAGATACGCAGTATTTT.

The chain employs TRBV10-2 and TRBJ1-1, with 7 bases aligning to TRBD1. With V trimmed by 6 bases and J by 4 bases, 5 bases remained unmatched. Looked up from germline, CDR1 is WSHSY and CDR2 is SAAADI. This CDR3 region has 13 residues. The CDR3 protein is CASSLTGRTEAFF. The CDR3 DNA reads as TGCGCCAGCAGCTTGACAGGGCGCACTGAAGCTTTCTTT.

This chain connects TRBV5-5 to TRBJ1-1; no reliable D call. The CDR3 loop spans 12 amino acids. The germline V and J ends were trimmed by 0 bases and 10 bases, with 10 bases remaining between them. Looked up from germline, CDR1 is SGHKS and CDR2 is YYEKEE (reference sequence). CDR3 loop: CASSLEFGAAFF. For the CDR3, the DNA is TGTGCCAGCAGCTTGGAGTTCGGAGCAGCTTTCTTT. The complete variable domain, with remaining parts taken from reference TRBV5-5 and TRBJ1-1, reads DAGVTQSPTHLIKTRGQQVTLRCSPISGHKSVSWYQQVLGQGPQFIFQYYEKEERGRGNFPDRFSARQFPNYSSELNVNALLLGDSALYLCASSLEFGAAFFGQGTRLTVV.

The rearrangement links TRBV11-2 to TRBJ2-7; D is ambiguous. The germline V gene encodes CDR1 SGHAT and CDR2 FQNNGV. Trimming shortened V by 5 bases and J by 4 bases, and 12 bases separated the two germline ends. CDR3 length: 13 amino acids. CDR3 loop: CASSVPFTYEQYF. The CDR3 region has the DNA TGTGCCAGCAGCGTCCCCTTCACATACGAGCAGTACTTC.

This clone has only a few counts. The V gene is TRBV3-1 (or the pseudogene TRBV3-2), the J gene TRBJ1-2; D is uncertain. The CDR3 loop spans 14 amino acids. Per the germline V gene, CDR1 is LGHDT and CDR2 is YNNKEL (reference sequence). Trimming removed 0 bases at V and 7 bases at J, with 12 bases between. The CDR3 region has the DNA TGTGCCAGCAGCCAAGAGCGAGCGGGATTTGGCTACACCTTC. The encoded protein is CASSQERAGFGYTF.

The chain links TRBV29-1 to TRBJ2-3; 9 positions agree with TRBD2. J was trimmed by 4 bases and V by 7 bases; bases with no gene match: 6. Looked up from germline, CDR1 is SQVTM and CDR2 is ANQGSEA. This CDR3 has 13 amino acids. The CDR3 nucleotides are TGCAGCGGTCAAGCGGGGGGATCAGATACGCAGTATTTT. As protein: CSGQAGGSDTQYF.

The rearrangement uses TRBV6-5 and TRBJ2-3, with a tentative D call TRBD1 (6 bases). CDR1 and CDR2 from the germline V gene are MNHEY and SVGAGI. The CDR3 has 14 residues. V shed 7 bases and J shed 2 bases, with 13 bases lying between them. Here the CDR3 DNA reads TGTGCCAGCAAGTGGGACACCTTCACAGATACGCAGTATTTT. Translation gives CASKWDTFTDTQYF.

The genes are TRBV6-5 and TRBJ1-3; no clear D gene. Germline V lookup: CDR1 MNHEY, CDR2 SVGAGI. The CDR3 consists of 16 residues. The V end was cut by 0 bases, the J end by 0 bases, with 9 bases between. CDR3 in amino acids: CASSYSRRSSGNTIYF. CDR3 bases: TGTGCCAGCAGTTACTCGAGAAGGAGCTCTGGAAACACCATATATTTT.

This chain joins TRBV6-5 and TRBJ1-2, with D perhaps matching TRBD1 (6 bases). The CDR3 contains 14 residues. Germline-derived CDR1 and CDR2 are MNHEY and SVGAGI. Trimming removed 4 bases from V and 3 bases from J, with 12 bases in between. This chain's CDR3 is CASSLSGDDYGYTF. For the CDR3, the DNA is TGTGCCAGCAGTTTGTCAGGGGACGACTATGGCTACACCTTC.

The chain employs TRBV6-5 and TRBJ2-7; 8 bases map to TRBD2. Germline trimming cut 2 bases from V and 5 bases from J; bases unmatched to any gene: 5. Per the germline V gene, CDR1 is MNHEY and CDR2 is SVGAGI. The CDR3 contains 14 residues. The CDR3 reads CASSYRAGVDEQYF. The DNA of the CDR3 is TGTGCCAGCAGTTACAGAGCGGGAGTCGACGAGCAGTACTTC.

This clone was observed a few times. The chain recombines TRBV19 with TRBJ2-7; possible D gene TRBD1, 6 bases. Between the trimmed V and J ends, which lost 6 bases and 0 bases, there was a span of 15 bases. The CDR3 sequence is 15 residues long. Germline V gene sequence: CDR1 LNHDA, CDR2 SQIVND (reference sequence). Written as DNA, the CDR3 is TGTGCCAGTAGGAGAGACAGGTCAAGCTCCTACGAGCAGTACTTC. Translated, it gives CASRRDRSSSYEQYF.

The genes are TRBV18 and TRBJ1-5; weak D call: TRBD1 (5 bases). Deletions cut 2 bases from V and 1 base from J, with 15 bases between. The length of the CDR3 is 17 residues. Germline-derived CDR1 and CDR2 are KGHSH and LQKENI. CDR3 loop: CASSPERRGGSNQPQHF. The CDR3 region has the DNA TGTGCCAGCTCACCAGAGAGGAGGGGAGGAAGCAATCAGCCCCAGCATTTT.

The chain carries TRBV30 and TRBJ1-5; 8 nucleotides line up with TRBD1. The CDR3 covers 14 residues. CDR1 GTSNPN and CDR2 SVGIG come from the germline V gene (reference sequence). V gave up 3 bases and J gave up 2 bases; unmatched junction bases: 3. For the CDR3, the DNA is TGTGCCTGGAGCCCACAGGGGGGCAATCAGCCCCAGCATTTT. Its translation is CAWSPQGGNQPQHF. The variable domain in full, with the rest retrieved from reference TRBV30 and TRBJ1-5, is SQTIHQWPATLVQPVGSPLSLECTVEGTSNPNLYWYRQAAGRGLQLLFYSVGIGQISSEVPQNLSASRPQDRQFILSSKKLLLSDSGFYLCAWSPQGGNQPQHFGDGTRLSIL.